This T cell receptor beta chain was observed in a study of OX40 agonist ivuxolimab in advanced cancers. Study conclusions and caveats: Clonal expansion from baseline to week 6 occurred in both CD4+ and CD8+ T cells. More expanded clones were found, on average, in CD8+ than in CD4+ T cells.

Profiled with immunoSEQ multiplex PCR; TCRdb holds only in-frame clones, not every one. The sample includes approximately 22,000 clones, more than 70% seen only once; the top ten take under 40%. The CDR3 totals 12 residues. The V end lost 3 bases, the J end lost 3 bases, and 6 bases lay between the germline ends. Germline CDR1 reads LNHDA; CDR2 reads SQIVND (reference sequence). Worth noting for this clone: No antigen is known for it.

The clonotype originates from an adult with an advanced solid tumor such as melanoma, head and neck, liver or kidney cancer. The material was CD4+ or CD8+ T cells sorted from blood, obtained in a trial of the OX40 agonist ivuxolimab. This chain uses TRBV19 with TRBJ2-7; weak D call: TRBD1 (5 bases). CDR3 sequence: CASSIDSYEQYF. The CDR3 nucleotides read TGTGCCAGTAGTATCGACAGCTACGAGCAGTACTTC.